This TCR beta chain was identified during a study of T cells in narcolepsy. A word on this clone: Antigen: not known.

Study-wide results and caveats: Healthy controls reportedly lacked the autoreactive clonotypes serially found in patients' blood. In some patient and control memory CD4+ samples, autoreactive clones were absent.

Only in-frame clones appear in the TCRdb table, and some are missing; sequencing was by immunoSEQ multiplex PCR. The sample holds about 40,000 clones, about nine tenths seen once. CDR1 LNHDA and CDR2 SQIVND come from the germline V gene (reference sequence). The V and J ends lost 5 bases and 1 base, in that order; junction bases with no gene match: 5. This CDR3 region has 15 residues. Sequenced input: CD45RA- memory CD4+ T cells from PBMCs. The gene calls are TRBV19 and TRBJ1-5, with 7 bases identical to TRBD1. This TCR came from a human donor with narcolepsy. CDR3 in DNA: TGTGCCAGTAGTCTAATGACAGGGAGCAATCAGCCCCAGCATTTT. Encoded protein: CASSLMTGSNQPQHF.